The T cell receptor beta chain described here comes from a study of vaccination and CD4 T cells after COVID-19. With the Oncomine TCR Beta short-read assay, DNA from cultured CD4+ T cells was sequenced. MiXCR was run by TCRdb on the PCR reads, yielding one entry per CDR3 protein. The sample consists of approximately 18,000 distinct CDR3 sequences, around four fifths of them appearing once. In germline, CDR1 is LNHDA, CDR2 SQIVND (reference sequence). The CDR3 loop spans 18 amino acids. J was trimmed by 2 bases and V by 5 bases; bases with no gene match: 15. In the case of this clonotype: Its antigen remains unidentified.

The treatment denotes: roughly 11-day PBMC culture with coronavirus spike peptide pools or control peptides (ViraFEST assay). V usage is TRBV19 and J usage is TRBJ2-3; TRBD2 matches 8 bases. The sample in question was CD4+ T cells from blood, cultured in vitro, obtained after SARS-CoV-2 vaccination. The clonotype comes from a human donor who received a COVID-19 vaccine. The CDR3 DNA is TGTGCCAGTAGTCCCGGGGGGGGGGACCATAGGGCCACAGATACGCAGTATTTT. This sequence encodes CASSPGGGDHRATDTQYF.